This TCR beta chain was obtained from a study of CXCR3-negative and CXCR3-positive naive CD8 T cells (dated by TCRdb to about 2019). Study-level background: Some 130 million TRB reads were obtained in total, roughly 1.5 +/- 0.3 million reads per library. Diversity and physicochemical repertoire analyses covered some eleven donors pooled from two independent experiments. TRBV-TRBJ cluster analysis included naive subsets from 5 or 6 donors and memory cells from 3 donors. The full study reports these points: Compared with CXCR3-negative naive cells, CXCR3-positive naive cells had TRB CDR3s with higher hydrophobicity (lower Kidera factor 4), lower energy, and higher strength and volume indices. Because surface CD5, which is linked to self-reactivity in mice, was comparable between the naive subsets, TCR interaction strength was also inferred from the physicochemical properties of TRB CDR3s. Similar TRBV-TRBJ usage was shown by naive CXCR3-negative and CXCR3-positive cells from the same donor, whereas distinct patterns were shown by memory cells. CXCR3 expression partially decreased after cryopreservation, so most assays used freshly isolated PBMCs. Both naive subsets had comparably high repertoire diversity, while memory CD8+ T cells had much lower repertoire diversity.

The reads were generated on a NextSeq 550. The Human TCR Profiling Kit (MiLaboratory) was used to prepare UMI-labeled 5' RACE TRB cDNA libraries. The full amount of extracted RNA was used for cDNA synthesis, and the full amount of resulting cDNA was used for PCR amplification. The libraries were made side by side, with each library going through the same number of PCR cycles. The original methods were these. MIGEC and MiXCR extracted about 50,000 +/- 10,000 unique UMI-labeled TRB cDNA molecules per library, requiring at least two reads per UMI. An average of roughly 40,000 +/- 10,000 functional in-frame TRB CDR3 nucleotide clonotypes without stop codons was found per library. After downsampling to 5000 UMI-labeled TRB molecules per sample, diversity metrics such as normalized Shannon-Wiener and Chao1 were calculated in VDJtools. VDJtools was used to calculate clonotype-size-weighted physicochemical properties of the central five CDR3 residues, namely interaction energy, strength, volume and Kidera factor 4. TCRdb reprocessed the reads and provides one entry for every CDR3 protein sequence; no DNA is given. The V and J calls, along with clone size, are taken from TCRdb and not from the paper's own processing. The sample's records list 35,000 to 45,000 distinct CDR3 sequences. Of the sample, about 1.9% is held by the ten largest clones.

For every CD8+ T cell subset, approximately 330,000 cells were flow-sorted straight into RLT lysis buffer, and each subset was sorted in triplicate. To keep memory contaminants out, a stringent definition of naive CD8+ T cells was applied: CD45RO-CCR7+CD27+CD95-. Using standard density gradient centrifugation, peripheral blood mononuclear cells were isolated from buffy coats. Naive CXCR3-negative and CXCR3-positive CD8+ T cells were flow-sorted using a FACSAria III. An RNeasy Mini Kit was used to extract total RNA from the sorted cells. Reading the germline V gene gives CDR1 LGHNA and CDR2 YSLEER. The CDR3, from cysteine to phenylalanine, totals 14 residues. DNA is not on record. Note on this clonotype: Its recognized antigen is unknown.

This sequence was found in a human donor in good health. Some clones in this sample may be carry-over from other donors' samples. Sequencing was done on a sample of naive CXCR3- CD8+ T cells from blood. The intended sense of this specimen's cell subset or site label: CD45RO-CCR7+CD27+CD95- naive CD8+ T cells lacking CXCR3 (TNR3-). The chain uses TRBV4-3 and TRBJ2-3. CDR3 protein: CASSQVLAADTQYF.